These 24 T cell receptor beta chains originate from one sample sequenced in a study of blood T cell repertoires in COVID-19. Profiling relied on immunoSEQ multiplex PCR, and the TCRdb table lists in-frame clones only, not all of them. The sample records more than 65,000 clones, roughly 80% being singletons. What was sequenced was peripheral blood. These receptors all come from an elderly woman with acute or convalescent COVID-19.

This clone was counted a single time. The V gene is TRBV6-1, the J gene TRBJ2-6; D might be TRBD1 (5 bases). Trimming stripped 3 bases from V and 2 bases from J, with 5 bases between. The germline gives CDR1 MNHNS, CDR2 SASEGT. The CDR3 consists of 14 residues. The CDR3 nucleotides read TGTGCCAGCAGTGACAGGGCTGGGGCCAACGTCCTGACTTTC. Translation gives CASSDRAGANVLTF.

V gene TRBV5-1 combines with J gene TRBJ1-2; a weak D match, TRBD1 (6 bases). The CDR3 is made up of 13 amino acids. Germline V CDR1 and CDR2: SGHRS, YFSETQ. The V gene lost 4 bases and the J gene lost 9 bases, with 16 bases spanning the gap. Written as DNA, the CDR3 is TGCGCCAGCAGCCTGGGGACATCTTCCAGCTACACCTTC. Translated, it gives CASSLGTSSSYTF. Full variable domain (remainder filled in from reference TRBV5-1 and TRBJ1-2): KAGVTQTPRYLIKTRGQQVTLSCSPISGHRSVSWYQQTPGQGLQFLFEYFSETQRNKGNFPGRFSGRQFSNSRSEMNVSTLELGDSALYLCASSLGTSSSYTFGSGTRLTVV.

The chain couples TRBV18 to TRBJ2-1; 8 nucleotides agree with TRBD2. Germline CDR1 reads KGHSH; CDR2 reads LQKENI. The CDR3 is 16 amino acids. Trimming at V came to 2 bases and at J to 0 bases, leaving 3 bases not matched to a gene. CDR3 in DNA: TGTGCCAGCTCACCAGGCGGGGGGAGCTCCTACAATGAGCAGTTCTTC. This gives the protein CASSPGGGSSYNEQFF.

The V and J genes are TRBV7-9 and TRBJ1-3, with unresolved D. Trimming pared 0 bases from V and 6 bases from J, leaving 15 bases between. The CDR3 is 16 amino acids. Germline V CDR1 and CDR2: SEHNR, FQNEAQ (reference sequence). The CDR3 reads CASSLALRELKNTIYF. The CDR3 DNA reads as TGTGCCAGCAGCTTAGCGCTGAGGGAACTAAAAAACACCATATATTTT.

V is TRBV3-1 (or the pseudogene TRBV3-2) and J is TRBJ1-2; TRBD1 aligns across 7 bases. The J segment lost 5 bases and the V segment lost 2 bases, leaving 5 bases of the junction unmatched. From germline, CDR1 is LGHDT and CDR2 YNNKEL (reference sequence). The CDR3 length is 14 residues. DNA for the CDR3: TGTGCCAGCAGCCAAACGACAGGGCCTTATGGCTACACCTTC. Its protein is CASSQTTGPYGYTF.

This chain links TRBV6-5 with TRBJ1-2; D is possibly TRBD1 (5 bases). Germline-derived CDR1 and CDR2 are MNHEY and SVGAGI. The V gene lost 0 bases and the J gene lost 8 bases, with 10 bases spanning the gap. The CDR3 loop spans 13 amino acids. The CDR3 bases are TGTGCCAGCAGTTACTCGACAGATACGGGCTACACCTTC. It is translated as CASSYSTDTGYTF.

The chain joins TRBV12-2 to TRBJ2-2; TRBD2 is taken as the D call from the table, unchecked against the DNA. TRBV12-2 is given as a pseudogene. This CDR3 is 16 amino acids long. The CDR3: CASRFPLAENTGELFF. The CDR3 nucleotides read TGTGCAAGTCGCTTCCCACTAGCGGAGAACACCGGGGAGCTGTTTTTT.

The chain uses TRBV19 and TRBJ2-1; 9 nucleotides align to TRBD2. CDR3 length equals 16 residues. Looked up from germline, CDR1 is LNHDA and CDR2 is SQIVND (reference sequence). V lost 4 bases, J lost 7 bases, and 11 bases stayed unmatched. The chain's CDR3 is CASSRHSGGPLNEQFF. CDR3 DNA: TGTGCCAGTAGTAGACATAGCGGGGGCCCCTTGAATGAGCAGTTCTTC. Drawing the rest from reference TRBV19 and TRBJ2-1, the complete variable domain is DGGITQSPKYLFRKEGQNVTLSCEQNLNHDAMYWYRQDPGQGLRLIYYSQIVNDFQKGDIAEGYSVSREKKESFPLTVTSAQKNPTAFYLCASSRHSGGPLNEQFFGPGTRLTVL.

This clone was seen a handful of times. The chain combines TRBV29-1 with TRBJ1-1; a weak D match, TRBD1 (5 bases). V lost 4 bases to trimming and J lost 1 base, with 10 bases between them. CDR3 size: 13 residues. Germline V gives CDR1 SQVTM, CDR2 ANQGSEA. CDR3 bases: TGCAGCGTTGCCGCCAGGGCGAACACTGAAGCTTTCTTT. Translating gives CSVAARANTEAFF.

The chain uses TRBV3-1 (or the pseudogene TRBV3-2) and TRBJ1-3; 8 positions match TRBD1. The CDR3 has 13 residues. V was pared by 8 bases and J by 2 bases, with 2 bases of the junction left unmatched. Germline values: CDR1 LGHDT, CDR2 YNNKEL (reference sequence). The DNA of the CDR3 is TGTGCCAGCCCGGACAGGGCTGGAAACACCATATATTTT. Translated: CASPDRAGNTIYF.

The chain recombines TRBV3-1 (or the pseudogene TRBV3-2) with TRBJ2-3; 8 positions match TRBD1. CDR1 and CDR2 from the germline V gene are LGHDT and YNNKEL (reference sequence). Trimming cost V 7 bases and J 1 base; bases outside gene matches: 13. The CDR3 is 17 amino acids. CDR3 in amino acids: CASTLGTGLWGTDTQYF. The CDR3 DNA is TGTGCCAGCACCCTGGGGACAGGCCTTTGGGGCACAGATACGCAGTATTTT.

The chain is built from TRBV30 and TRBJ1-3; D not certain. This CDR3 comprises 14 residues. Trimming took off 3 bases at V and 0 bases at J, with 9 bases between the two ends. Per germline, CDR1 GTSNPN and CDR2 SVGIG (reference sequence). The CDR3 loop is CAWRLASSGNTIYF. CDR3 in DNA: TGTGCCTGGAGGCTCGCGAGCTCTGGAAACACCATATATTTT.

CDR3 bases: TGTGCCAGCAGCTTAGCGGGACAAGCCTATAATTCACCCCTCCACTTT. Protein: CASSLAGQAYNSPLHF. The chain employs TRBV7-6 and TRBJ1-6; tentatively, D is TRBD1 (6 bases). Trimming left V 0 bases short and J 2 bases short, with 8 bases between. The germline V gene has CDR1 SGHVS and CDR2 FNYEAQ. This CDR3 spans 16 amino acids.

The chain recombines TRBV12-3 or TRBV12-4 with TRBJ2-3; 8 positions match TRBD2. The V segment lost 7 bases and the J segment 7 bases; nucleotides outside the gene matches: 4. CDR3 length equals 12 residues. The CDR3 region has the DNA TGTGCCAGCACAGGGACTAGTAATACGCAGTATTTT. Translating it yields CASTGTSNTQYF.

The rearrangement uses TRBV6-5 and TRBJ2-7, with 7 nucleotides matching TRBD1. The trim removed 0 bases at V and 3 bases at J, leaving 5 bases unmatched. Germline V lookup: CDR1 MNHEY, CDR2 SVGAGI. This CDR3 contains 15 residues. Here the CDR3 reads CASSYSPGQNYEQYF. In DNA, the CDR3 is TGTGCCAGCAGTTACTCTCCGGGACAGAACTACGAGCAGTACTTC.

The chain has TRBV5-1 and TRBJ2-4; 7 nucleotides agree with TRBD2. J gave up 7 bases and V 4 bases, and 5 bases lay outside the gene matches. Germline assignment: CDR1 SGHRS and CDR2 YFSETQ. The CDR3 is 13 residues long. The CDR3 region is CASSIQRGNIQYF. The CDR3 region has the DNA TGCGCCAGCAGCATCCAGCGGGGCAACATTCAGTACTTC.

The V gene is TRBV18, the J gene TRBJ2-2; maybe TRBD2 (6 bases). From germline, CDR1 is KGHSH and CDR2 LQKENI. This CDR3 has 15 amino acids. The germline V and J ends were trimmed by 2 bases and 5 bases, with 12 bases remaining between them. CDR3 loop: CASSPAGGATGELFF. CDR3 DNA: TGTGCCAGCTCACCAGCGGGCGGGGCTACCGGGGAGCTGTTTTTT. Variable domain in full (rest from reference TRBV18 and TRBJ2-2): NAGVMQNPRHLVRRRGQEARLRCSPMKGHSHVYWYRQLPEEGLKFMVYLQKENIIDESGMPKERFSAEFPKEGPSILRIQQVVRGDSAAYFCASSPAGGATGELFFGEGSRLTVL.

The chain links TRBV5-3 to TRBJ2-1; 8 positions agree with TRBD2. TRBV5-3 is an ORF; its function is uncertain. CDR3 length: 16 residues. V dropped 0 bases and J dropped 3; count of bases not matched to a gene: 5. As DNA, the CDR3 is TGTGCCAGAAGCTTGGCGCGCGGGGGGCTCTACAATGAGCAGTTCTTC. This sequence encodes CARSLARGGLYNEQFF.

This clone has only one observation. The chain combines TRBV16 with TRBJ2-2, with 8 positions matching TRBD1. Germline loops: CDR1 KGHSY, CDR2 FQNENV. With V trimmed by 4 bases and J by 4 bases, 5 bases remained unmatched. CDR3 length equals 15 residues. The CDR3 nucleotides read TGTGCCAGCAGCCGCTGGGACAGGATCACCGGGGAGCTGTTTTTT. Its translation is CASSRWDRITGELFF. Variable domain in full (rest from reference TRBV16 and TRBJ2-2): GEEVAQTPKHLVRGEGQKAKLYCAPIKGHSYVFWYQQVLKNEFKFLISFQNENVFDETGMPKERFSAKCLPNSPCSLEIQATKLEDSAVYFCASSRWDRITGELFFGEGSRLTVL.

The chain employs TRBV12-3 or TRBV12-4 and TRBJ2-7; a possible D gene is TRBD1 (6 bases). The CDR3 runs 13 residues. The germline V and J ends were trimmed by 6 bases and 7 bases, with 16 bases remaining between them. CDR3 in DNA: TGTGCCAGCAGGTTTACAGGGTATCTGGAGCAGTACTTC. Translating gives CASRFTGYLEQYF.

This clone has a single count. The CDR3 here is CASSQDRDRSINTEAFF. The CDR3 DNA sequence: TGTGCCAGCAGCCAAGATCGAGACAGGAGCATTAACACTGAAGCTTTCTTT. The rearrangement uses TRBV3-1 (or the pseudogene TRBV3-2) and TRBJ1-1; D perhaps matches TRBD1 (6 bases). Trimming cost V 0 bases and J 2 bases, with 16 bases left between them. The CDR3 consists of 17 residues. The V gene's germline CDR1 is LGHDT and CDR2 YNNKEL (reference sequence).

The chain links TRBV4-1 to TRBJ1-6, with D tentatively TRBD1 (6 bases). V lost 0 bases and J lost 1, with 13 bases in between. The CDR3 has 18 residues. Germline CDR1 is MGHRA and CDR2 is YSYEKL. The CDR3 spells CASSQDLGQRSYNSPLHF. As DNA, the CDR3 is TGCGCCAGCAGCCAAGATCTAGGACAGAGGTCCTATAATTCACCCCTCCACTTT.

This clone was counted only a few times. The rearrangement uses TRBV10-1 and TRBJ1-1, with 9 bases that match TRBD1. The CDR3 runs 13 residues. The V gene's germline CDR1 is WNHNN and CDR2 SYGVQD (reference sequence). After removal of 9 bases from V and 3 bases from J, the junction contained 5 bases not matched to a gene. Written as DNA, the CDR3 is TGCGCCAGATACAGGGGGCTGGACACTGAAGCTTTCTTT. It translates to CARYRGLDTEAFF.

The rearrangement uses TRBV2 and TRBJ2-7; 8 nucleotides agree with TRBD1. After removal of 6 bases from V and 3 bases from J, the junction contained 7 bases not matched to a gene. There are 14 residues in the CDR3. The germline gives CDR1 SNHLY, CDR2 FYNNEI. The CDR3 is CASRLGQGRYEQYF. CDR3 sequence (DNA): TGTGCCAGCAGATTAGGACAGGGCCGCTACGAGCAGTACTTC.